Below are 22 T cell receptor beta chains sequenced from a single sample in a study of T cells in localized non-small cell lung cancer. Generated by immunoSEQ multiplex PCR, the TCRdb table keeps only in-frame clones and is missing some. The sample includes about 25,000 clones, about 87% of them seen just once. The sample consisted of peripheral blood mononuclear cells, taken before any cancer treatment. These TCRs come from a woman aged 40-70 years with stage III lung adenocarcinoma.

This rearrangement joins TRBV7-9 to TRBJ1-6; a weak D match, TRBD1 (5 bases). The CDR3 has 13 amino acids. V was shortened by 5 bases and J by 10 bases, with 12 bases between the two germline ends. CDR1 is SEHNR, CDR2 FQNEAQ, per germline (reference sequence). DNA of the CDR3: TGTGCCAGCAGCCCGGTGGGGGTCTCACCCCTCCACTTT. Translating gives CASSPVGVSPLHF.

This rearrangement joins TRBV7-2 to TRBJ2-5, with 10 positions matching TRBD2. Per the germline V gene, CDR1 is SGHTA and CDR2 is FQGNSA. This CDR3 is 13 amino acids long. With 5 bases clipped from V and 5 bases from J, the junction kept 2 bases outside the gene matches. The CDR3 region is CASSTSGVETQYF. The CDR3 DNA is TGTGCCAGCAGCACTAGCGGGGTTGAGACCCAGTACTTC. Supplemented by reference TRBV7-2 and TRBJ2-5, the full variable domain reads GAGVSQSPSNKVTEKGKDVELRCDPISGHTALYWYRQSLGQGLEFLIYFQGNSAPDKSGLPSDRFSAERTGGSVSTLTIQRTQQEDSAVYLCASSTSGVETQYFGPGTRLLVL.

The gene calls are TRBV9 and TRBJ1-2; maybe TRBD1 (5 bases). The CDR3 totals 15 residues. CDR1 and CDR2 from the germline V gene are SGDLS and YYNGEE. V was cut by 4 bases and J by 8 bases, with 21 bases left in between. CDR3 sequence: CASSKNYGGFGGYTF. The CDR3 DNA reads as TGTGCCAGCAGCAAAAATTATGGGGGATTCGGAGGCTACACCTTC.

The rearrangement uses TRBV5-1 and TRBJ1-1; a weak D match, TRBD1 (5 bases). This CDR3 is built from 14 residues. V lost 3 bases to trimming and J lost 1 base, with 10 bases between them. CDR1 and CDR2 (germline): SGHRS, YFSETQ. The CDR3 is CASSWGVENTEAFF. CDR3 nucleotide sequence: TGCGCCAGCAGCTGGGGGGTCGAGAACACTGAAGCTTTCTTT.

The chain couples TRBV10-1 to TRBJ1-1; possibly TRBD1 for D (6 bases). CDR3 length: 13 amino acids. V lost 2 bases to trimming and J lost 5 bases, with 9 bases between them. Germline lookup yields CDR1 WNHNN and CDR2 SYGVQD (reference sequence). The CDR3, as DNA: TGCGCCAGCAGTGAGCGTCAGGGGACTGAAGCTTTCTTT. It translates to CASSERQGTEAFF.

CDR3: CASSLQGGGYTF. The CDR3 DNA reads TGTGCCAGCAGCTTACAGGGGGGCGGCTACACCTTC. The chain carries TRBV7-2 and TRBJ1-2, with TRBD1 matching 7 bases. This CDR3 spans 12 amino acids. Unmatched junction bases numbered 2, after V lost 2 bases and J lost 8 bases. The germline V gene encodes CDR1 SGHTA and CDR2 FQGNSA.

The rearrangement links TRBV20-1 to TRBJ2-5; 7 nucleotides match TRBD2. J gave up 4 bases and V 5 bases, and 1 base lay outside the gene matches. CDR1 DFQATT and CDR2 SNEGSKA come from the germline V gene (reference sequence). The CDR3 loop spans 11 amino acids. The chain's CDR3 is CSAERGETQYF. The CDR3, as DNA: TGCAGTGCTGAGCGGGGAGAGACCCAGTACTTC.

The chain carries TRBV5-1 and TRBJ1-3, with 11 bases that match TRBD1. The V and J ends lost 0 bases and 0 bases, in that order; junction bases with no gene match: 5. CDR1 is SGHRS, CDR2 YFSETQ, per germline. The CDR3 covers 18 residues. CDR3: CASSLGAGTGGSGNTIYF. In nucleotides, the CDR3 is TGCGCCAGCAGCTTGGGGGCCGGGACAGGGGGCTCTGGAAACACCATATATTTT.

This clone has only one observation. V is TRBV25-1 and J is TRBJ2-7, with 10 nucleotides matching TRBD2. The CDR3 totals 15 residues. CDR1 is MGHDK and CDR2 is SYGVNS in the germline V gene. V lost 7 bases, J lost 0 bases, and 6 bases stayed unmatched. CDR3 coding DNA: TGTGCCAGCACCCCTAGCGGGGGAAACTCCTACGAGCAGTACTTC. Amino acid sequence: CASTPSGGNSYEQYF.

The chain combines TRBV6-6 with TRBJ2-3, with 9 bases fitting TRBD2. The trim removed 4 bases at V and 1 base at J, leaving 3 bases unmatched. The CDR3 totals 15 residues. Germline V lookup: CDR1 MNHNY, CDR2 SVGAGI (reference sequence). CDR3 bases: TGTGCCAGCAGTTCTAGCGGGACCGGCACAGATACGCAGTATTTT. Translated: CASSSSGTGTDTQYF.

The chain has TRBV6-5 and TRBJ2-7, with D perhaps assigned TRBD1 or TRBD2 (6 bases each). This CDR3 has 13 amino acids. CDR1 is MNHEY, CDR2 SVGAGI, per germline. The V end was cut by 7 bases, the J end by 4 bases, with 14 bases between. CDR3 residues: CASTPPGAYEQYF. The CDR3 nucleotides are TGTGCCAGCACCCCCCCGGGGGCTTACGAGCAGTACTTC.

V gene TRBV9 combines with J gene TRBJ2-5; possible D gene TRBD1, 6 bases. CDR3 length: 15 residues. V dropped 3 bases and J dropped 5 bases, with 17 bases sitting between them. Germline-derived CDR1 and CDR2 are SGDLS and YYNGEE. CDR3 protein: CASSDTGIGAETQYF. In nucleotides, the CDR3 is TGTGCCAGCAGCGACACAGGGATCGGGGCGGAGACCCAGTACTTC.

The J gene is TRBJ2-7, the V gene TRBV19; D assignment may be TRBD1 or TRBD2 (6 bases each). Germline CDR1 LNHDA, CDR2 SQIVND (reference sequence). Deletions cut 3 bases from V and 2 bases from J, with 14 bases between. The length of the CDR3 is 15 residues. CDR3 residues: CASSMAGHGTYEQYF. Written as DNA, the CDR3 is TGTGCCAGTAGTATGGCGGGACACGGAACCTACGAGCAGTACTTC. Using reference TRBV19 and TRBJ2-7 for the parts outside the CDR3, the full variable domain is DGGITQSPKYLFRKEGQNVTLSCEQNLNHDAMYWYRQDPGQGLRLIYYSQIVNDFQKGDIAEGYSVSREKKESFPLTVTSAQKNPTAFYLCASSMAGHGTYEQYFGPGTRLTVT.

CDR3 nucleotides: TGTGCCAGCAGCTTAACGGAAGCCCAAGAGACCCAGTACTTC. Residues: CASSLTEAQETQYF. The genes are TRBV13 and TRBJ2-5; D uncertain. V was pared by 2 bases and J by 1 base, with 8 bases between. Germline V gene lookup returns CDR1 PRHDT and CDR2 FYEKMQ (reference sequence). The CDR3 runs 14 residues.

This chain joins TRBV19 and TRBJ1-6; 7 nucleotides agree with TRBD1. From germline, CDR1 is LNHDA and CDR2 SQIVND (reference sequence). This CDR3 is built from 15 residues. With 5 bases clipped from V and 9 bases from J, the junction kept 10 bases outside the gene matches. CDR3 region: CASSPSDRVGSPLHF. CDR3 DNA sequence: TGTGCCAGTAGTCCCTCAGACAGGGTCGGTTCACCCCTCCACTTT.

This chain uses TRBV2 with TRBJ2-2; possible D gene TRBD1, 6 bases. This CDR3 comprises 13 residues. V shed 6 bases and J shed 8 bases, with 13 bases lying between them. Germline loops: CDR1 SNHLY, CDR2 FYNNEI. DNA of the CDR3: TGTGCCAGCAGCGACAGGCCCCTGGGGGAGCTGTTTTTT. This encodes CASSDRPLGELFF.

Here the CDR3 DNA reads TGTGCCAGCAGTTACTCCGGGACAGGGGTCTACGAGCAGTACTTC. Translated: CASSYSGTGVYEQYF. The chain combines TRBV6-6 with TRBJ2-7; 10 bases agree with TRBD1. After removal of 0 bases from V and 3 bases from J, the junction contained 2 bases not matched to a gene. The V gene's germline CDR1 is MNHNY and CDR2 SVGAGI (reference sequence). The CDR3 extends over 15 amino acids.

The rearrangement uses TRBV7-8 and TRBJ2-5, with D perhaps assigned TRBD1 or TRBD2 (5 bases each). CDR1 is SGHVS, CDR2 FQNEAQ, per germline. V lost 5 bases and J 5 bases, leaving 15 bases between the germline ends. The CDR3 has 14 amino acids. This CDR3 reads CASSHGTARETQYF. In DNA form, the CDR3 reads TGTGCCAGCAGCCACGGGACGGCTCGGGAGACCCAGTACTTC.

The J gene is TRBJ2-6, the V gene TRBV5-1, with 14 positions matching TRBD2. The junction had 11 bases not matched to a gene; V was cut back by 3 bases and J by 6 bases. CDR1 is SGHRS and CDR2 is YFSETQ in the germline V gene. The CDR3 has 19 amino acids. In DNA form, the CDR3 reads TGCGCCAGCAGCTATGGGACTAGCGGGGGCGTTTGGGAGGCCAACGTCCTGACTTTC. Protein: CASSYGTSGGVWEANVLTF. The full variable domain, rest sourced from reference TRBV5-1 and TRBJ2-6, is KAGVTQTPRYLIKTRGQQVTLSCSPISGHRSVSWYQQTPGQGLQFLFEYFSETQRNKGNFPGRFSGRQFSNSRSEMNVSTLELGDSALYLCASSYGTSGGVWEANVLTFGAGSRLTVL.

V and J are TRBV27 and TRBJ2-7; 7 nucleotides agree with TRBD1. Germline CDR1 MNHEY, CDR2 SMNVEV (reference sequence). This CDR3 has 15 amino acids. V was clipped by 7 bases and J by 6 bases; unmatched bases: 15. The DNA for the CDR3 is TGTGCCAGCAAAGGCGGAACAGGGAGACAGGGCGAGCAGTACTTC. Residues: CASKGGTGRQGEQYF.

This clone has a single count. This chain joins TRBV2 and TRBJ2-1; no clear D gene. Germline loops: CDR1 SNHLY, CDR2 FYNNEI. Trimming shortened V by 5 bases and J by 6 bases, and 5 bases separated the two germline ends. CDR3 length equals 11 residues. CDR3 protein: CASSYSNEQFF. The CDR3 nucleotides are TGTGCCAGCAGTTACAGCAATGAGCAGTTCTTC.

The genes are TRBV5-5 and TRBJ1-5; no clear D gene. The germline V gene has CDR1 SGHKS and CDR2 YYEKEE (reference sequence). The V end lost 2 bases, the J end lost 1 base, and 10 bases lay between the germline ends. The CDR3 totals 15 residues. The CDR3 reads CASSLVGASNQPQHF. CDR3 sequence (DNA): TGTGCCAGCAGCTTAGTGGGCGCGAGCAATCAGCCCCAGCATTTT.